Listed below are T cell receptor beta chains from one sample, sequenced in a study of identical twins. MiXCR, run by TCRdb on the 5' RACE reads, gives a single entry per CDR3 protein. This table holds hundreds of thousands of distinct CDR3 sequences, approximately 22% found once. These sequences were also reported in another study, on T cells expressing NK-cell markers.

The specimen was PBMCs. All receptors derive from a woman aged 18-29 years in good health. Each CDR3 is given with its conserved first and last residue. The order of the fields is V gene, D gene, J gene, CDR3 length, clone size, CDR3 protein, CDR3 DNA. A D gene is named only where the DNA matches it firmly. Clone size is stated in some rows and not others, as once, few, many or a class when expanded.

v_call: TRBV7-2
d_call: .
j_call: TRBJ2-2
cdr3_length: 14
clone_size: few
cdr3_aa: CASSTSGNTGELFF
cdr3_nt: TGTGCCAGCAGCACCTCAGGGAACACCGGGGAGCTGTTTTTT

v_call: TRBV11-3
d_call: TRBD1
j_call: TRBJ1-1
cdr3_length: 15
clone_size: .
cdr3_aa: CASRGQGVLITEAFF
cdr3_nt: TGTGCCAGCAGAGGACAGGGCGTGTTAATAACTGAAGCTTTCTTT

v_call: TRBV29-1
d_call: .
j_call: TRBJ1-2
cdr3_length: 8
clone_size: .
cdr3_aa: CSPDGYTF
cdr3_nt: TGCAGCCCGGACGGCTACACCTTC

v_call: TRBV10-3
d_call: .
j_call: TRBJ2-1
cdr3_length: 14
clone_size: .
cdr3_aa: CAISEGPGHNEQFF
cdr3_nt: TGTGCCATCAGTGAAGGACCCGGGCACAATGAGCAGTTCTTC

v_call: TRBV20-1
d_call: .
j_call: TRBJ2-2
cdr3_length: 11
clone_size: few
cdr3_aa: CSAEDTGELFF
cdr3_nt: TGCAGTGCTGAGGACACCGGGGAGCTGTTTTTT

v_call: TRBV12-3/TRBV12-4
d_call: TRBD2
j_call: TRBJ2-2
cdr3_length: 20
clone_size: once
cdr3_aa: CASSLDPRLRGTTNTGELFF
cdr3_nt: TGTGCCAGCAGTTTAGACCCTCGATTGCGCGGGACTACGAACACCGGGGAGCTGTTTTTT

v_call: TRBV5-1
d_call: TRBD2
j_call: TRBJ2-7
cdr3_length: 17
clone_size: .
cdr3_aa: CASQPGLAGERTYEQYF
cdr3_nt: TGCGCCAGCCAACCGGGACTAGCGGGAGAGCGGACCTACGAGCAGTACTTC

v_call: TRBV24-1
d_call: .
j_call: TRBJ2-1
cdr3_length: 19
clone_size: few
cdr3_aa: CATSDSPGGAGPTYNEQFF
cdr3_nt: TGTGCCACCAGTGATTCTCCAGGGGGGGCAGGGCCCACCTACAATGAGCAGTTCTTC

v_call: TRBV10-3
d_call: TRBD2
j_call: TRBJ2-7
cdr3_length: 14
clone_size: .
cdr3_aa: CAISPGTSDYEQYF
cdr3_nt: TGTGCCATCAGTCCCGGGACTAGCGACTACGAGCAGTACTTC

v_call: TRBV28
d_call: .
j_call: TRBJ1-2
cdr3_length: 11
clone_size: many
cdr3_aa: CANRGVYGYTF
cdr3_nt: TGTGCCAACAGAGGGGTTTATGGCTACACCTTC

v_call: TRBV6-5
d_call: .
j_call: TRBJ1-2
cdr3_length: 11
clone_size: .
cdr3_aa: CASVHQGYYTF
cdr3_nt: TGTGCCAGTGTCCACCAGGGGTACTACACCTTC

v_call: TRBV10-3
d_call: TRBD2
j_call: TRBJ2-5
cdr3_length: 14
clone_size: few
cdr3_aa: CAISRAGGGETQYF
cdr3_nt: TGTGCCATCAGTCGTGCGGGCGGGGGAGAGACCCAGTACTTC

v_call: TRBV5-6
d_call: .
j_call: TRBJ2-3
cdr3_length: 16
clone_size: .
cdr3_aa: CASRPTAQGRTDTQYF
cdr3_nt: TGTGCCAGCAGGCCGACGGCACAGGGACGGACAGATACGCAGTATTTT

v_call: TRBV29-1
d_call: .
j_call: TRBJ1-1
cdr3_length: 13
clone_size: .
cdr3_aa: CSVRSRDSTEAFF
cdr3_nt: TGCAGCGTTCGGAGTAGGGATAGCACTGAAGCTTTCTTT

v_call: TRBV5-1
d_call: .
j_call: TRBJ1-2
cdr3_length: 17
clone_size: .
cdr3_aa: CASSLWADRVTNYGYTF
cdr3_nt: TGCGCCAGCAGCTTGTGGGCGGACAGAGTAACCAACTATGGCTACACCTTC

v_call: TRBV20-1
d_call: .
j_call: TRBJ1-2
cdr3_length: 14
clone_size: few
cdr3_aa: CSARVAGPKSGYTF
cdr3_nt: TGCAGTGCTAGAGTCGCAGGGCCCAAGAGCGGCTACACCTTC

v_call: TRBV5-1
d_call: TRBD2
j_call: TRBJ2-7
cdr3_length: 14
clone_size: .
cdr3_aa: CASSFSGRLYEQYF
cdr3_nt: TGCGCCAGCAGCTTTAGCGGGCGTCTCTACGAGCAGTACTTC

v_call: TRBV9
d_call: .
j_call: TRBJ2-3
cdr3_length: 16
clone_size: .
cdr3_aa: CASSVEGSVRTDTQYF
cdr3_nt: TGTGCCAGCAGCGTAGAAGGTAGCGTGCGCACAGATACGCAGTATTTT

v_call: TRBV12-3/TRBV12-4
d_call: TRBD1
j_call: TRBJ2-1
cdr3_length: 13
clone_size: many
cdr3_aa: CASSRTGPGKQFF
cdr3_nt: TGTGCCAGCAGTCGGACAGGGCCCGGGAAGCAGTTCTTC

v_call: TRBV5-1
d_call: TRBD2
j_call: TRBJ2-5
cdr3_length: 16
clone_size: few
cdr3_aa: CAKPPALPSGTETQYF
cdr3_nt: TGCGCCAAACCTCCAGCGTTGCCTAGCGGGACGGAGACCCAGTACTTC

v_call: TRBV27
d_call: .
j_call: TRBJ2-2
cdr3_length: 16
clone_size: few
cdr3_aa: CASSLRVGSLTGELFF
cdr3_nt: TGTGCCAGCAGTTTAAGAGTGGGTTCTCTCACCGGGGAGCTGTTTTTT

v_call: TRBV12-3/TRBV12-4
d_call: .
j_call: TRBJ2-1
cdr3_length: 13
clone_size: few
cdr3_aa: CASSPNLNNEQFF
cdr3_nt: TGTGCCAGCAGTCCCAACCTAAACAATGAGCAGTTCTTC

v_call: TRBV11-2
d_call: TRBD2
j_call: TRBJ2-7
cdr3_length: 16
clone_size: few
cdr3_aa: CASSFMETGGSYEQYF
cdr3_nt: TGTGCCAGCAGCTTCATGGAGACGGGGGGCTCCTACGAGCAGTACTTC

v_call: TRBV12-3/TRBV12-4
d_call: .
j_call: TRBJ1-2
cdr3_length: 13
clone_size: many
cdr3_aa: CASSFGSPYGYTF
cdr3_nt: TGTGCCAGCAGTTTTGGGTCGCCTTACGGCTACACCTTC

v_call: TRBV4-2
d_call: .
j_call: TRBJ2-1
cdr3_length: 16
clone_size: .
cdr3_aa: CASSQEYRGLRREQFF
cdr3_nt: TGTGCCAGCAGCCAAGAATATCGGGGGCTCAGACGGGAGCAGTTCTTC

v_call: TRBV20-1
d_call: TRBD1
j_call: TRBJ2-1
cdr3_length: 15
clone_size: .
cdr3_aa: CSARDRDRARNEQFF
cdr3_nt: TGCAGTGCTAGAGATCGGGACAGGGCTCGGAATGAGCAGTTCTTC

v_call: TRBV5-1
d_call: .
j_call: TRBJ2-5
cdr3_length: 15
clone_size: .
cdr3_aa: CASSTDSVLVKTQYF
cdr3_nt: TGCGCCAGCAGCACCGACTCCGTGCTGGTGAAGACCCAGTACTTC

v_call: TRBV11-2
d_call: .
j_call: TRBJ2-1
cdr3_length: 14
clone_size: .
cdr3_aa: CASSLLTGKDEQFF
cdr3_nt: TGTGCCAGCAGCTTATTGACAGGAAAGGATGAGCAGTTCTTC

v_call: TRBV20-1
d_call: .
j_call: TRBJ2-7
cdr3_length: 16
clone_size: .
cdr3_aa: CSARPLRGGPLDEQYF
cdr3_nt: TGCAGTGCTCGTCCCTTAAGGGGTGGGCCTTTGGACGAGCAGTACTTC

v_call: TRBV29-1
d_call: .
j_call: TRBJ2-1
cdr3_length: 17
clone_size: many
cdr3_aa: CSVEDVRLATPYNEQFF
cdr3_nt: TGCAGCGTTGAAGATGTGCGCCTAGCGACTCCCTACAATGAGCAGTTCTTC

v_call: TRBV20-1
d_call: .
j_call: TRBJ2-7
cdr3_length: 10
clone_size: .
cdr3_aa: CSAGDAEQYF
cdr3_nt: TGCAGTGCCGGGGACGCCGAGCAGTACTTC

v_call: TRBV29-1
d_call: TRBD2
j_call: TRBJ2-7
cdr3_length: 13
clone_size: many
cdr3_aa: CSGREAGVSEQYF
cdr3_nt: TGCAGCGGACGAGAAGCGGGAGTGAGCGAGCAGTACTTC

v_call: TRBV24-1
d_call: TRBD1
j_call: TRBJ2-1
cdr3_length: 13
clone_size: .
cdr3_aa: CATSDRQGNEQFF
cdr3_nt: TGTGCCACCAGTGATCGACAGGGAAATGAGCAGTTCTTC

v_call: TRBV10-3
d_call: .
j_call: TRBJ1-5
cdr3_length: 15
clone_size: many
cdr3_aa: CAISERTGGLEPQHF
cdr3_nt: TGTGCCATCAGTGAGCGAACGGGCGGTTTAGAGCCCCAGCATTTT

v_call: TRBV7-9
d_call: TRBD1
j_call: TRBJ2-7
cdr3_length: 11
clone_size: few
cdr3_aa: CASTNRGEQYF
cdr3_nt: TGTGCCAGCACTAACAGGGGCGAGCAGTACTTC

v_call: TRBV12-3/TRBV12-4
d_call: TRBD2
j_call: TRBJ2-7
cdr3_length: 15
clone_size: .
cdr3_aa: CASSSTSGRILEQYF
cdr3_nt: TGTGCCAGCAGTTCGACTAGCGGGAGAATTCTCGAGCAGTACTTC

v_call: TRBV12-3/TRBV12-4
d_call: .
j_call: TRBJ1-5
cdr3_length: 14
clone_size: many
cdr3_aa: CASSLRDSNQPQHF
cdr3_nt: TGTGCCAGCAGTTTAAGGGACAGCAATCAGCCCCAGCATTTT

v_call: TRBV20-1
d_call: .
j_call: TRBJ1-6
cdr3_length: 14
clone_size: few
cdr3_aa: CSARGYSYNSPLHF
cdr3_nt: TGCAGTGCTAGAGGGTACTCCTATAATTCACCCCTCCACTTT

v_call: TRBV10-3
d_call: TRBD2
j_call: TRBJ2-1
cdr3_length: 14
clone_size: .
cdr3_aa: CAISDRTSGSGQFF
cdr3_nt: TGTGCCATCAGTGACCGTACTAGCGGGAGTGGGCAGTTCTTC

v_call: TRBV4-2
d_call: .
j_call: TRBJ2-3
cdr3_length: 18
clone_size: many
cdr3_aa: CASSRTLGWSNLTDTQYF
cdr3_nt: TGTGCCAGCAGCCGGACCCTGGGGTGGAGCAACCTCACAGATACGCAGTATTTT

v_call: TRBV12-3/TRBV12-4
d_call: TRBD2
j_call: TRBJ2-1
cdr3_length: 16
clone_size: .
cdr3_aa: CASSFSGGRAGNEQFF
cdr3_nt: TGTGCCAGCAGTTTCTCCGGCGGGAGAGCGGGCAATGAGCAGTTCTTC

v_call: TRBV2
d_call: .
j_call: TRBJ1-3
cdr3_length: 13
clone_size: few
cdr3_aa: CASLQGPGNTIYF
cdr3_nt: TGTGCCAGCTTACAGGGTCCTGGAAACACCATATATTTT

v_call: TRBV20-1
d_call: .
j_call: TRBJ2-7
cdr3_length: 16
clone_size: few
cdr3_aa: CSALCWALRECDEQYF
cdr3_nt: TGCAGTGCTTTATGCTGGGCTCTTCGGGAGTGCGACGAGCAGTACTTC

v_call: TRBV20-1
d_call: .
j_call: TRBJ1-1
cdr3_length: 14
clone_size: .
cdr3_aa: CSARDLGANTEAFF
cdr3_nt: TGCAGTGCTAGAGATCTCGGGGCGAACACTGAAGCTTTCTTT

v_call: TRBV20-1
d_call: TRBD2
j_call: TRBJ2-1
cdr3_length: 15
clone_size: .
cdr3_aa: CSAREVSGGLNEQFF
cdr3_nt: TGCAGTGCTAGAGAGGTTAGCGGGGGACTCAATGAGCAGTTCTTC

v_call: TRBV13
d_call: .
j_call: TRBJ2-7
cdr3_length: 12
clone_size: many
cdr3_aa: CASSLEVHEQYF
cdr3_nt: TGTGCCAGCAGCTTAGAGGTTCACGAGCAGTACTTC

v_call: TRBV7-8
d_call: .
j_call: TRBJ2-5
cdr3_length: 18
clone_size: .
cdr3_aa: CASSPIRGGRGGGETQYF
cdr3_nt: TGTGCCAGCAGCCCAATAAGGGGAGGCAGGGGAGGAGGAGAGACCCAGTACTTC

v_call: TRBV20-1
d_call: .
j_call: TRBJ1-6
cdr3_length: 15
clone_size: .
cdr3_aa: CSARGRPGPNSPLHF
cdr3_nt: TGCAGTGCTAGAGGGCGGCCCGGCCCGAATTCACCCCTCCACTTT

v_call: TRBV15
d_call: .
j_call: TRBJ2-6
cdr3_length: 14
clone_size: few
cdr3_aa: CATSALTGANVLTF
cdr3_nt: TGTGCCACCAGCGCCCTTACTGGGGCCAACGTCCTGACTTTC

v_call: TRBV20-1
d_call: TRBD2
j_call: TRBJ2-1
cdr3_length: 15
clone_size: few
cdr3_aa: CSASSVQRGEVEQFF
cdr3_nt: TGCAGTGCTAGTAGCGTTCAGCGGGGGGAAGTTGAGCAGTTCTTC

v_call: TRBV24-1
d_call: .
j_call: TRBJ2-5
cdr3_length: 12
clone_size: few
cdr3_aa: CATSDFQETQYF
cdr3_nt: TGTGCCACCAGTGATTTCCAAGAGACCCAGTACTTC

v_call: TRBV12-3/TRBV12-4
d_call: TRBD1
j_call: TRBJ1-3
cdr3_length: 16
clone_size: many
cdr3_aa: CASSFGTASGGNTIYF
cdr3_nt: TGTGCCAGCAGTTTCGGGACAGCGAGTGGCGGAAACACCATATATTTT